This entry concerns a single T cell receptor beta chain. Its antigen remains unknown. TCRdb's copy holds only in-frame clones and misses some; the assay was immunoSEQ multiplex PCR. The sample has approximately 110,000 clones, 90% seen once. Per the germline V gene, CDR1 is MNHEY and CDR2 is SVGAGI. The CDR3 extends over 15 amino acids. V lost 6 bases and J lost 7; bases outside the gene matches: 11. Sample time point: week 11, during vaccination. Every vaccination contained 300 ug of the mutant IDH1 20-mer peptide and was paired with topical imiquimod. The donor cohort comprised cases of new WHO grade 3 or 4 IDH1-mutant, ATRX-lost astrocytoma. The data are from a study of a mutant IDH1 vaccine in newly diagnosed glioma. Study-level results: Variations in leading peripheral T cell clonotypes appeared to have no connection with pseudoprogression.

The V and J genes are TRBV6-5 and TRBJ2-1; TRBD2 aligns across 8 bases. This clonotype originated in a woman aged 50 to 65 with glioma. The sequencing used PBMCs, collected from a glioma patient whose treatment included an IDH1 peptide vaccine. The CDR3: CASSPPGLGVNEQFF. The DNA of the CDR3 is TGTGCCAGCAGCCCCCCGGGACTAGGGGTAAATGAGCAGTTCTTC.